This T cell receptor beta chain was sequenced in a study of T-cell memory formation after mild COVID-19. Overall study context: TCR clustering was largely donor specific. Study results and limitations: Day 15 to 85 contracting clones showed balanced CD4/CD8; day 15 to 37 expanders favored CD4+. Confirmation was lacking for SARS-CoV-2 specificity of second-wave clones that peaked on day 37.

This clonotype has a handful of counts. The antigen remains undetermined. The CDR3 runs 16 residues. V shed 0 bases and J shed 1 base, with 12 bases lying between them. Looked up from germline, CDR1 is SEHNR and CDR2 is FQNEAQ (reference sequence). UMIs and sample barcodes were carried by the TCR alpha and TCR beta cDNA libraries that 5'RACE produced using constant-segment primers. Each CDR3 protein gets one entry after TCRdb re-called the 5' RACE reads with MiXCR. The sample lists about 180,000 distinct CDR3 sequences; under 20% were seen once. The sequenced material came from PBMCs or a T cell subset sorted from them (not recorded which). The TCR was taken from a man between 18 and 35 years old who had mild COVID-19 (a few samples of this study predate the infection). Cell type and time point are not known. The genes are TRBV7-9 and TRBJ1-1; maybe TRBD1 (5 bases). CDR3: CASSLARDQRNTEAFF. In DNA form, the CDR3 reads TGTGCCAGCAGCTTAGCTCGGGACCAAAGGAACACTGAAGCTTTCTTT.